These 26 T cell receptor beta chains originate from one sample sequenced in a study of T cells in Graves' hyperthyroidism and ophthalmopathy. Authors of the study amplified TCR beta CDR3 regions from RNA transcripts. The HTBI primer set served for first-round RT-PCR of the TCR CDR3. TCRdb re-derived calls from the multiplex PCR reads in MiXCR, one entry per CDR3 protein. The sample carries about 360,000 distinct CDR3 sequences, 13% recorded once. The sequencing sample was made of blood. These receptors came from a young woman with Graves' hyperthyroidism.

At least ten counts were recorded for this clonotype. This chain uses TRBV7-8 with TRBJ2-5; a weak D match, TRBD2 (5 bases). Germline V lookup: CDR1 SGHVS, CDR2 FQNEAQ. Trimming removed 5 bases at V and 2 bases at J, with 15 bases between. CDR3 size: 15 residues. CDR3 sequence (DNA): TGTGCCAGCAGCCCTAGCCCCCTGGTACAAGAGACCCAGTACTTC. It encodes CASSPSPLVQETQYF.

In its sample, this clonotype was seen many times. V is TRBV6-2 or TRBV6-3 and J is TRBJ2-7; tentatively, D is TRBD1 (7 bases). The CDR3 is 12 amino acids. Germline CDR1 MNHEY, CDR2 SVGEGT. The germline V and J ends were trimmed by 6 bases and 6 bases, with 12 bases remaining between them. DNA for the CDR3: TGTGCCAGCAGACGACAGGGAGGCGAGCAGTACTTC. Amino acids: CASRRQGGEQYF.

This clonotype showed up many times. The gene calls are TRBV2 and TRBJ2-7, with no clear D. The germline V gene has CDR1 SNHLY and CDR2 FYNNEI. Trimming removed 1 base at V and 2 bases at J, with 6 bases between. The CDR3 extends over 13 amino acids. The CDR3 spells CASSEGSAYEQYF. CDR3 sequence (DNA): TGTGCCAGCAGTGAAGGTAGTGCCTACGAGCAGTACTTC.

This clonotype was counted at least ten times. CDR3 DNA: TGCAGTGGGCTGGACCAAGAGACCCAGTACTTC. Translated, it gives CSGLDQETQYF. V is TRBV20-1 and J is TRBJ2-5; D gene ambiguous. V lost 7 bases and J 0 bases, leaving 6 bases between the germline ends. CDR1 DFQATT and CDR2 SNEGSKA come from the germline V gene (reference sequence). The length of the CDR3 is 11 residues.

This clonotype showed up just a few times. V and J are TRBV4-1 and TRBJ1-2; possibly TRBD1 for D (5 bases). The V end was cut by 10 bases, the J end by 8 bases, with 14 bases between. There are 11 residues in the CDR3. The V gene's germline CDR1 is MGHRA and CDR2 YSYEKL. CDR3 protein: CATLSGGGYTF. As DNA, the CDR3 is TGCGCCACCCTAAGTGGGGGAGGCTACACCTTC.

This clonotype was seen many times. The genes are TRBV29-1 and TRBJ2-3, with D maybe TRBD2 (5 bases). V was shortened by 4 bases and J by 3 bases, with 11 bases between the two germline ends. Germline V lookup: CDR1 SQVTM, CDR2 ANQGSEA. The CDR3 covers 13 residues. The CDR3 reads CSVGGLGTDTQYF. CDR3 bases: TGCAGCGTTGGAGGGCTTGGGACAGATACGCAGTATTTT.

The rearrangement uses TRBV5-1 and TRBJ1-6, with D hard to call. CDR3 length: 14 residues. The germline gives CDR1 SGHRS, CDR2 YFSETQ. V was pared by 3 bases and J by 5 bases, with 9 bases between. CDR3 coding DNA: TGCGCCAGCAGCTCCCTCAGGAATAATTCACCCCTCCACTTT. Translated, it gives CASSSLRNNSPLHF.

At least ten counts were recorded for this clonotype. This chain uses TRBV30 with TRBJ1-1, with a weak D call TRBD1 (5 bases). Trimming pared 4 bases from V and 10 bases from J, leaving 22 bases between. Germline V gene sequence: CDR1 GTSNPN, CDR2 SVGIG (reference sequence). This CDR3 comprises 14 residues. CDR3 amino acids: CAWTRGGKMVGAFF. CDR3 coding DNA: TGTGCCTGGACCCGTGGGGGAAAAATGGTGGGAGCTTTCTTT. Complete variable domain (other parts from reference TRBV30 and TRBJ1-1): SQTIHQWPATLVQPVGSPLSLECTVEGTSNPNLYWYRQAAGRGLQLLFYSVGIGQISSEVPQNLSASRPQDRQFILSSKKLLLSDSGFYLCAWTRGGKMVGAFFGQGTRLTVV.

This clonotype was seen a handful of times. V and J are TRBV5-1 and TRBJ2-1; 9 bases agree with TRBD2. The germline V gene has CDR1 SGHRS and CDR2 YFSETQ. This CDR3 is built from 15 residues. The V and J ends lost 0 bases and 8 bases, in that order; junction bases with no gene match: 6. The CDR3 DNA follows: TGCGCCAGCAGCTTGGCGGCGGGGGGGCCCTATGAGCAGTTCTTC. It is translated as CASSLAAGGPYEQFF.

The V and J genes are TRBV27 and TRBJ2-7; no clear D. Trimming took 2 bases from V and 5 from J, leaving 4 bases between them. This CDR3 region has 11 residues. Per germline, CDR1 MNHEY and CDR2 SMNVEV (reference sequence). This CDR3 reads CASSLLNEQYF. As DNA, the CDR3 is TGTGCCAGCAGTTTACTCAACGAGCAGTACTTC.

This clonotype was detected many times. The chain is built from TRBV7-9 and TRBJ2-1; no clear D gene. Trimming pared 5 bases from V and 4 bases from J, leaving 12 bases between. The CDR3 sequence is 14 residues long. Germline values: CDR1 SEHNR, CDR2 FQNEAQ (reference sequence). The CDR3 loop reads CASSLVLAYNEQFF. The CDR3 DNA reads TGTGCCAGCAGCCTTGTTTTGGCATACAATGAGCAGTTCTTC.

This clonotype came up many times. The chain joins TRBV29-1 to TRBJ1-1, with no clear D. This CDR3 has 16 residues. Trimming removed 6 bases at V and 0 bases at J, with 20 bases between. The germline gives CDR1 SQVTM, CDR2 ANQGSEA. CDR3: CSVTGPGGRMNTEAFF. The CDR3 DNA sequence: TGCAGCGTGACCGGACCGGGAGGTCGCATGAACACTGAAGCTTTCTTT.

About this clonotype itself: This may be a read error, as it is one base from a much larger clone. The J gene is TRBJ1-5, the V gene TRBV19; D unresolved. Germline loops: CDR1 LNHDA, CDR2 SQIVND (reference sequence). CDR3 length: 16 amino acids. The CDR3 DNA reads as TGTGCCGGTAGTCTCGGACTCACATACGTTGGTCAGCCCCAGCATTTT. This translates into CAGSLGLTYVGQPQHF.

This clonotype was detected many times. The V call is TRBV28, the J call TRBJ1-5, with D possibly being TRBD1 (5 bases). Germline V gene data show CDR1 as MDHEN and CDR2 as SYDVKM. The CDR3 is made up of 12 amino acids. V was clipped by 8 bases and J by 5 bases, with 10 bases between them. CDR3 residues: CASGGRDQPQHF. The CDR3 region has the DNA TGTGCCAGCGGGGGTAGAGATCAGCCCCAGCATTTT.

This clonotype showed up many times. V and J are TRBV7-8 and TRBJ1-4, with D unresolved. Germline assignment: CDR1 SGHVS and CDR2 FQNEAQ. The CDR3 has 16 amino acids. The germline V and J ends were trimmed by 1 base and 0 bases, with 9 bases remaining between them. The CDR3 sequence is CASSLGGSATNEKLFF. The CDR3 coding sequence is TGTGCCAGCAGCTTAGGAGGAAGCGCAACTAATGAAAAACTGTTTTTT. The full variable domain, with the rest looked up from reference TRBV7-8 and TRBJ1-4, is GAGVSQSPRYKVAKRGQDVALRCDPISGHVSLFWYQQALGQGPEFLTYFQNEAQLDKSGLPSDRFFAERPEGSVSTLKIQRTQQEDSAVYLCASSLGGSATNEKLFFGSGTQLSVL.

As regards this clonotype: A read error may produce the germline difference seen at one junction end. The chain uses TRBV27 and TRBJ2-1, with D possibly matching TRBD1 (6 bases). Germline CDR1 and CDR2: MNHEY and SMNVEV (reference sequence). The CDR3 sequence is 15 residues long. CDR3 residues: CASSFQGPIYNEQLF. The CDR3 nucleotides read TGTGCCAGCAGCTTCCAGGGGCCGATCTACAATGAGCAGCTCTTC.

This clonotype was counted ten times or more. The chain links TRBV5-1 to TRBJ2-7; D is unresolved. V gave up 5 bases and J gave up 3 bases, with 15 bases separating them. Germline V CDR1 and CDR2: SGHRS, YFSETQ. The CDR3 is made up of 14 amino acids. CDR3 protein: CASRPSRANYEQYF. The CDR3 DNA reads TGCGCCAGCAGACCCTCAAGGGCCAACTACGAGCAGTACTTC.

This clonotype was observed many times. The rearrangement links TRBV11-1 to TRBJ2-7; D unclear. Per germline, CDR1 SGHAT and CDR2 FQDESV (reference sequence). CDR3 length equals 12 residues. V was pared by 5 bases and J by 6 bases, with 11 bases between. The CDR3 DNA follows: TGTGCCAGCAGCCAATCCTACCGCGAGCAGTACTTC. It codes for CASSQSYREQYF.

This clonotype was counted at least ten times. The CDR3 bases are TGTGCCAGCAGTTTGGGCACTCCGGGGACCCAGTACTTC. The encoded protein is CASSLGTPGTQYF. This sequence joins TRBV27 and TRBJ2-5; D remains ambiguous. Looked up from germline, CDR1 is MNHEY and CDR2 is SMNVEV (reference sequence). The germline V and J ends were trimmed by 3 bases and 7 bases, with 12 bases remaining between them. The CDR3 covers 13 residues.

This clonotype has at least ten counts. V gene TRBV18 combines with J gene TRBJ2-7; the match to TRBD1 covers 8 bases. The CDR3 spans 14 residues. V was pared by 6 bases and J by 3 bases, with 7 bases of the junction left unmatched. CDR1 is KGHSH, CDR2 LQKENI, per germline. CDR3 DNA: TGTGCCAGCTCTCTCGGACAGGGCCTCTACGAGCAGTACTTC. It codes for CASSLGQGLYEQYF.

As regards this clonotype: A much larger clone differs from this one at a single base, so this may be a read error. The V and J genes are TRBV19 and TRBJ2-7; D is possibly TRBD1 (6 bases). V dropped 5 bases and J dropped 5 bases, with 22 bases sitting between them. Germline CDR1 LNHDA, CDR2 SQIVND (reference sequence). CDR3 length: 16 residues. The CDR3 loop is CASSAPTGIGIDEQYF. The CDR3, as DNA: TGTGCCAGTAGTGCACCGACAGGTATCGGGATAGACGAGCAGTACTTC.

This clonotype appeared many times. This chain connects TRBV18 to TRBJ2-5, with 10 nucleotides matching TRBD1. The CDR3 consists of 15 residues. V lost 2 bases to trimming and J lost 5 bases; unmatched junction nucleotides: 5. The germline CDR1 and CDR2 sequences are KGHSH and LQKENI. The CDR3 bases are TGTGCCAGCTCACCAGGGGGACAGGGGACGGAGACCCAGTACTTC. It encodes CASSPGGQGTETQYF. Full variable domain (remainder filled in from reference TRBV18 and TRBJ2-5): NAGVMQNPRHLVRRRGQEARLRCSPMKGHSHVYWYRQLPEEGLKFMVYLQKENIIDESGMPKERFSAEFPKEGPSILRIQQVVRGDSAAYFCASSPGGQGTETQYFGPGTRLLVL.

This clonotype was seen repeatedly, ten times or more. This chain uses TRBV5-1 with TRBJ2-1, with D unresolved. This CDR3 contains 15 residues. The germline V gene has CDR1 SGHRS and CDR2 YFSETQ. Trimming removed 1 base at V and 2 bases at J, with 10 bases between. CDR3 in DNA: TGCGCCAGCAGCTTGTTTAGGTTCCCCTACAATGAGCAGTTCTTC. Its translation is CASSLFRFPYNEQFF.

This clonotype was picked up a small number of times. The chain carries TRBV13 and TRBJ2-3, with D hard to call. In germline, CDR1 is PRHDT, CDR2 FYEKMQ (reference sequence). The CDR3 has 18 residues. V lost 2 bases to trimming and J lost 2 bases, with 20 bases between them. CDR3 sequence reads: CASSLRPLLGSDTDTQYF. In DNA, the CDR3 is TGTGCCAGCAGCTTACGGCCTTTGTTGGGGTCGGACACAGATACGCAGTATTTT. The full variable domain, completed using reference TRBV13 and TRBJ2-3, is AAGVIQSPRHLIKEKRETATLKCYPIPRHDTVYWYQQGPGQDPQFLISFYEKMQSDKGSIPDRFSAQQFSDYHSELNMSSLELGDSALYFCASSLRPLLGSDTDTQYFGPGTRLTVL.

This clonotype has more than one count but fewer than ten. A read error may explain this, as a much larger clone is one base away. The CDR3 region has the DNA TGTGCCAGCAGTTGCTCGTGGCTAGCGGTTAACGAGCAGTACTTC. Amino acid sequence: CASSCSWLAVNEQYF. The chain joins TRBV6-2 or TRBV6-3 to TRBJ2-7; 7 bases map to TRBD2. Germline CDR1 and CDR2: MNHEY and SVGEGT. CDR3 size: 15 residues. Trimming cost V 4 bases and J 5 bases; bases outside gene matches: 11.

At least ten counts were recorded for this clonotype. The gene calls are TRBV20-1 and TRBJ1-4; D might be TRBD1 (6 bases). V was cut by 6 bases and J by 0 bases, with 20 bases left in between. The germline CDR1 and CDR2 sequences are DFQATT and SNEGSKA (reference sequence). The CDR3 consists of 17 residues. CDR3 region: CSASREGGGATNEKLFF. As DNA, the CDR3 is TGCAGTGCCTCGCGGGAGGGGGGCGGAGCAACTAATGAAAAACTGTTTTTT.